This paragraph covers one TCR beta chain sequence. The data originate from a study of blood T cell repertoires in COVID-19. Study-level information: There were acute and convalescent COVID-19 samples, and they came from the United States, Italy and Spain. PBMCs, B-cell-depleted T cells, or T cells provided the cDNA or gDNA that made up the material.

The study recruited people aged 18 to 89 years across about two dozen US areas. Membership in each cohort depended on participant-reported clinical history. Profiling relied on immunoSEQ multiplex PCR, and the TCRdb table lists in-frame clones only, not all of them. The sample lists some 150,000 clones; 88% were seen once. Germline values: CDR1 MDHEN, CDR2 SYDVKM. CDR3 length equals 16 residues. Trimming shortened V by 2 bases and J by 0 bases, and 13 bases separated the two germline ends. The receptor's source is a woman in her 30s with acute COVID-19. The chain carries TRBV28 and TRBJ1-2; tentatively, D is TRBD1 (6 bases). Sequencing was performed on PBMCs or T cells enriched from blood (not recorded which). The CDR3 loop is CASSLPQGASNYGYTF. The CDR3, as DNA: TGTGCCAGCAGTTTACCACAGGGCGCTTCTAACTATGGCTACACCTTC.